Here is one T cell receptor (beta chain) with its context. The antigen is not known. Method: immunoSEQ multiplex PCR; TCRdb's copy keeps in-frame clones and lacks some. The sample has about 99,000 clones, roughly nine tenths seen once. This sample was taken from a study of T cell responses to AZD1222 COVID-19 vaccine. Study conclusions and caveats: Repertoire samples came only from after the peak T cell response. Seropositive AZD1222 recipients at baseline numbered only five or six.

This CDR3 contains 15 residues. Trimming at V came to 5 bases and at J to 6 bases, leaving 11 bases not matched to a gene. Germline V gene sequence: CDR1 MNHNY, CDR2 SVGAGI (reference sequence). The receptor was derived from an adult who received the AZD1222 COVID-19 vaccine. Sequencing was performed on peripheral blood, taken 28 days after the second AZD1222 dose. The chain recombines TRBV6-6 with TRBJ2-7, with 9 positions matching TRBD2. CDR3 amino acids: CASSNQAGGPGEQYF. The DNA of the CDR3 is TGTGCCAGCAGTAACCAGGCGGGAGGGCCTGGCGAGCAGTACTTC.